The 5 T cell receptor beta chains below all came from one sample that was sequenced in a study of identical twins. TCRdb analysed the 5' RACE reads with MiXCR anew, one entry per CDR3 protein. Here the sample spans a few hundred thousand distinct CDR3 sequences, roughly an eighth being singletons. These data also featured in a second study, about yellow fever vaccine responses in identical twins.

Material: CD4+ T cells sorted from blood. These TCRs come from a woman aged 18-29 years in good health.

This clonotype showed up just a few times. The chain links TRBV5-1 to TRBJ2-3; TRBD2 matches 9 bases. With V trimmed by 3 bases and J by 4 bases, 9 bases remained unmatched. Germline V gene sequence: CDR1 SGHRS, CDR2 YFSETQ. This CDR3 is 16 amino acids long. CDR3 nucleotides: TGCGCCAGCAGCTCGAATAGCGGGAGCTTCGCAGATACGCAGTATTTT. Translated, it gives CASSSNSGSFADTQYF. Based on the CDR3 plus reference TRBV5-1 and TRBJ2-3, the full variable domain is KAGVTQTPRYLIKTRGQQVTLSCSPISGHRSVSWYQQTPGQGLQFLFEYFSETQRNKGNFPGRFSGRQFSNSRSEMNVSTLELGDSALYLCASSSNSGSFADTQYFGPGTRLTVL.

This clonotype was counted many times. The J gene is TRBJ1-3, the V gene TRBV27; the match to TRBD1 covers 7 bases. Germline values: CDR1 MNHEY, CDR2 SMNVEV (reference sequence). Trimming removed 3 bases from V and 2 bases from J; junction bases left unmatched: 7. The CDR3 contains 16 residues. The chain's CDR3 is CASSFDRGPTGNTIYF. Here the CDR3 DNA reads TGTGCCAGCAGTTTTGATAGGGGGCCGACTGGAAACACCATATATTTT.

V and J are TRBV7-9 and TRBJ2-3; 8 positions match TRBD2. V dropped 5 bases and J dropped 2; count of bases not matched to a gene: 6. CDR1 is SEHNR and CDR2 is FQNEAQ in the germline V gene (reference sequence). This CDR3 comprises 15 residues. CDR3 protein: CASSLTSGNTDTQYF. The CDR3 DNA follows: TGTGCCAGCAGCCTAACTAGCGGCAACACAGATACGCAGTATTTT.

CDR3 protein: CASSLAGGAEAFF. CDR3 in DNA: TGTGCCAGCAGCTTGGCTGGGGGGGCTGAAGCTTTCTTT. The chain is built from TRBV5-6 and TRBJ1-1, with D perhaps matching TRBD1 (5 bases). Germline CDR1 is SGHDT and CDR2 is YYEEEE. This CDR3 spans 13 amino acids. The V and J ends lost 0 bases and 6 bases respectively, with 9 bases between them.

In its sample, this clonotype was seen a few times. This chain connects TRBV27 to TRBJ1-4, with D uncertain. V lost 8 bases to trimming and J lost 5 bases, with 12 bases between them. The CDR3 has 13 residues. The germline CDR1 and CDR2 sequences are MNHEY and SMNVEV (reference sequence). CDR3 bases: TGTGCCAGCGGGCGTCGGAAAAATGAAAAACTGTTTTTT. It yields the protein CASGRRKNEKLFF.